These T cell receptor beta chains were read from a single sample in a study of T cells expressing NK-cell markers. TCRdb reprocessed the 5' RACE reads, keeping one entry per CDR3 protein, no DNA. The sample holds some 280,000 distinct CDR3 sequences. Source material: blood T cells: a sorted CD56 or NKG2C T cell subset, CD4+ or CD8+ T cells, or bulk PBMC T cells (not recorded which). The receptors come from a man aged 18 to 30 in good health. The CDR3 runs from the conserved cysteine through the conserved F or W.

J gene: TRBJ1-1
V gene: TRBV6-2/TRBV6-3
CDR3 protein: CASKGMTDEAFF

J gene: TRBJ2-7
V gene: TRBV12-3/TRBV12-4
CDR3 protein: CASSWTAHLPSYEQYF

J gene: TRBJ1-3
V gene: TRBV29-1
CDR3 protein: CSAQPGGTGNTIYF

J gene: TRBJ2-7
V gene: TRBV20-1
CDR3 protein: CSAGRVQGAGEQYF

J gene: TRBJ1-2
V gene: TRBV4-1
CDR3 protein: CASSQDKEGGYGYTF

J gene: TRBJ1-6
V gene: TRBV5-1
CDR3 protein: CASSSASVIGINSPLHF

J gene: TRBJ1-2
V gene: TRBV25-1
CDR3 protein: CASSGTGMDGYTF

J gene: TRBJ1-5
V gene: TRBV6-5
CDR3 protein: CASSYQSHRGDQPQHF

J gene: TRBJ2-7
V gene: TRBV20-1
CDR3 protein: CSARGRADSSYEQYF

J gene: TRBJ2-3
V gene: TRBV5-1
CDR3 protein: CASTQGRNVDTQYF

J gene: TRBJ1-3
V gene: TRBV12-3/TRBV12-4
CDR3 protein: CASSGQGRNTIYF

J gene: TRBJ2-2
V gene: TRBV10-3
CDR3 protein: CAISESDRNGSGELFF

J gene: TRBJ2-7
V gene: TRBV10-3
CDR3 protein: CAIRLADYEQYF

J gene: TRBJ1-2
V gene: TRBV9
CDR3 protein: CASRRDHGYTF

J gene: TRBJ2-2
V gene: TRBV5-5
CDR3 protein: CASSLWADTGELFF

J gene: TRBJ2-1
V gene: TRBV4-3
CDR3 protein: CASSQGIRGSFNEQFF

J gene: TRBJ2-7
V gene: TRBV25-1
CDR3 protein: CASSERRRGEQYF

J gene: TRBJ2-1
V gene: TRBV29-1
CDR3 protein: CSLKGGSGAEQFF

J gene: TRBJ2-5
V gene: TRBV12-3/TRBV12-4
CDR3 protein: CASSLGLLTRETQYF

J gene: TRBJ1-1
V gene: TRBV6-6
CDR3 protein: CASSVQSATEAFF

J gene: TRBJ2-6
V gene: TRBV4-3
CDR3 protein: CASSPVFGSSGGSGANVLTF

J gene: TRBJ2-1
V gene: TRBV12-5
CDR3 protein: CASGVGAGLDNNEQFF

J gene: TRBJ2-1
V gene: TRBV29-1
CDR3 protein: CSAPWSSLEFF

J gene: TRBJ2-2
V gene: TRBV11-1
CDR3 protein: CASRHWGLGVDGQDTGELFF

J gene: TRBJ2-3
V gene: TRBV6-1
CDR3 protein: CASRGGTSFRTDTQYF

J gene: TRBJ2-3
V gene: TRBV12-3/TRBV12-4
CDR3 protein: CASRAQGLETVTQYF

J gene: TRBJ2-2
V gene: TRBV6-1
CDR3 protein: CASSERLAGHPFYTGELFF

J gene: TRBJ2-7
V gene: TRBV20-1
CDR3 protein: CSASFVKRAPSYEQYF

J gene: TRBJ2-3
V gene: TRBV12-3/TRBV12-4
CDR3 protein: CASSDGTNTDTQYF

J gene: TRBJ2-5
V gene: TRBV7-2
CDR3 protein: CASSIRGSLETQYF

J gene: TRBJ2-3
V gene: TRBV20-1
CDR3 protein: CSAPASATSTDTQYF

J gene: TRBJ2-3
V gene: TRBV6-1
CDR3 protein: CASSEADRGTDTQYF

J gene: TRBJ2-2
V gene: TRBV13
CDR3 protein: CASSPRRGTTKLFF

J gene: TRBJ1-4
V gene: TRBV20-1
CDR3 protein: CSAAYALEKLFF

J gene: TRBJ1-6
V gene: TRBV20-1
CDR3 protein: CSARLGGLDSPLHF

J gene: TRBJ2-4
V gene: TRBV7-3
CDR3 protein: CASSLIGAGIQYF

J gene: TRBJ2-1
V gene: TRBV30
CDR3 protein: CAWGLVSHNEQFF

J gene: TRBJ1-1
V gene: TRBV12-3/TRBV12-4
CDR3 protein: CASSVRRYTEAFF

J gene: TRBJ1-3
V gene: TRBV24-1
CDR3 protein: CATSDQAAGNTIYF

J gene: TRBJ1-2
V gene: TRBV7-2
CDR3 protein: CASSRDRALGGYTF

J gene: TRBJ2-3
V gene: TRBV6-1
CDR3 protein: CASSELGQAIDTQYF

J gene: TRBJ2-2
V gene: TRBV6-5
CDR3 protein: CASCWTSRGGELFF

J gene: TRBJ2-1
V gene: TRBV6-1
CDR3 protein: CASSTWFESSYNEQFF

J gene: TRBJ2-7
V gene: TRBV28
CDR3 protein: CASSFVPGLAGGYEQYF

J gene: TRBJ2-2
V gene: TRBV11-1
CDR3 protein: CASSSGTYNTGELFF

J gene: TRBJ2-1
V gene: TRBV12-3/TRBV12-4
CDR3 protein: CASSLSRDNEQFF

J gene: TRBJ2-3
V gene: TRBV10-3
CDR3 protein: CAISADRVGTDTQYF

J gene: TRBJ2-1
V gene: TRBV6-1
CDR3 protein: CASRPSGGRYNEQFF

J gene: TRBJ2-5
V gene: TRBV20-1
CDR3 protein: CSARDRTSAETQYF

J gene: TRBJ2-1
V gene: TRBV20-1
CDR3 protein: CSASRLAGAYNEQFF

J gene: TRBJ2-7
V gene: TRBV4-2
CDR3 protein: CASSRGDGLAGHEQYF

J gene: TRBJ1-5
V gene: TRBV6-1
CDR3 protein: CASSPLTRDSNQPQHF

J gene: TRBJ2-2
V gene: TRBV7-2
CDR3 protein: CASSLVPRTNTGELFF

J gene: TRBJ2-3
V gene: TRBV28
CDR3 protein: CASSPRDFSTDTQYF